The 20 T cell receptor beta chains below were found in one sample sequenced in a study of vaccination effects on CD4 cells after COVID-19. No cognate antigen is known for these TCRs. Sequencing was performed with immunoSEQ multiplex PCR; in TCRdb, only in-frame clones are kept and a portion is missing. The top ten clones hold about 20% of a sample with more than 15,000 clones, over 65% of them seen once. Sequencing in the ViraFEST assay came after antigen-specific CD4+ T cells had been expanded with viral peptide pools, which were used to stimulate PBMC. At the end of more than 8 days of culture, CD4+ T cells were isolated. This person caught SARS-CoV-2 sometime from March to December 2020, and PCR testing confirmed the infection. Vaccination of participants consisted of two doses of either the BNT162b2 or mRNA-1273 vaccine. The specimen comprised CD4+ T cells from PBMCs cultured with SARS-CoV-2 spike peptides, sampled after COVID-19 vaccination. The receptor source for this set is a human donor who had a prior SARS-CoV-2 infection.

The rearrangement joins TRBV7-9 to TRBJ2-1; D uncertain. This CDR3 comprises 15 residues. The germline CDR1 and CDR2 sequences are SEHNR and FQNEAQ (reference sequence). V lost 3 bases, J lost 0 bases, and 9 bases lay in between. CDR3 sequence: CASSFGASSYNEQFF. CDR3 coding DNA: TGTGCCAGCAGCTTCGGAGCGAGCTCCTACAATGAGCAGTTCTTC.

The chain is built from TRBV9 and TRBJ2-2, with D uncertain. Germline V gives CDR1 SGDLS, CDR2 YYNGEE. The V gene lost 3 bases and the J gene lost 6 bases, with 18 bases spanning the gap. This CDR3 region has 16 residues. The CDR3 nucleotides are TGTGCCAGCAGCGCCTTACCGCCCGGTTGGGCCGGGGAGCTGTTTTTT. It encodes CASSALPPGWAGELFF.

The chain joins TRBV11-1 to TRBJ2-3, with D possibly being TRBD1 (5 bases). CDR1 SGHAT and CDR2 FQDESV come from the germline V gene (reference sequence). CDR3 length: 14 residues. Deletions cut 1 base from V and 5 bases from J, with 10 bases between. CDR3 residues: CASSLDQGGDTQYF. As DNA, the CDR3 is TGTGCCAGCAGCTTAGATCAGGGCGGAGATACGCAGTATTTT. Full variable domain (missing parts from reference TRBV11-1 and TRBJ2-3): EAEVAQSPRYKITEKSQAVAFWCDPISGHATLYWYRQILGQGPELLVQFQDESVVDDSQLPKDRFSAERLKGVDSTLKIQPAELGDSAMYLCASSLDQGGDTQYFGPGTRLTVL.

The J gene is TRBJ2-1, the V gene TRBV11-2; D is ambiguous. The CDR3 loop spans 13 amino acids. Trimming shortened V by 0 bases and J by 6 bases, and 6 bases separated the two germline ends. The germline V gene encodes CDR1 SGHAT and CDR2 FQNNGV. This CDR3 reads CASSLEVGNEQFF. Written as DNA, the CDR3 is TGTGCCAGCAGCTTAGAGGTGGGCAATGAGCAGTTCTTC.

This clone has just a few counts. V and J are TRBV27 and TRBJ2-7, with D possibly TRBD2 on 5 matching bases. Germline V CDR1 and CDR2: MNHEY, SMNVEV (reference sequence). CDR3 length equals 14 residues. Trimming took 5 bases from V and 7 from J, leaving 18 bases between them. The chain's CDR3 is CASSPQRTRREQYF. The CDR3, as DNA: TGTGCCAGCAGTCCCCAGCGGACCCGACGGGAGCAGTACTTC.

The rearrangement joins TRBV9 to TRBJ2-1; D possibly uses TRBD1 or TRBD2 (5 bases each). V lost 3 bases and J lost 0, with 10 bases in between. From germline, CDR1 is SGDLS and CDR2 YYNGEE. The CDR3 runs 15 residues. The CDR3 bases are TGTGCCAGCAGCGGTTGGGGGAACTCCTACAATGAGCAGTTCTTC. Protein product: CASSGWGNSYNEQFF.

V gene TRBV6-1 combines with J gene TRBJ2-5; perhaps TRBD2 as D (6 bases). Germline-derived CDR1 and CDR2 are MNHNS and SASEGT. CDR3 length: 15 amino acids. V lost 2 bases to trimming and J lost 1 base, with 11 bases between them. CDR3 amino acids: CASSETHGGQETQYF. The DNA of the CDR3 is TGTGCCAGCAGTGAAACCCACGGGGGCCAAGAGACCCAGTACTTC.

The chain is built from TRBV10-3 and TRBJ1-6; D may be TRBD1 (6 bases). The ends were cut back, 7 bases at V and 9 bases at J, with 10 bases in the middle. This CDR3 has 12 residues. The germline V gene has CDR1 ENHRY and CDR2 SYGVKD. The CDR3 spells CAINRVGSPLHF. CDR3 bases: TGTGCCATCAACAGGGTGGGTTCACCCCTCCACTTT.

The chain couples TRBV6-2 or TRBV6-3 to TRBJ1-5, with D perhaps matching TRBD1 (6 bases). Germline V lookup: CDR1 MNHEY, CDR2 SVGEGT. There are 14 residues in the CDR3. Trimming removed 6 bases from V and 7 bases from J, with 16 bases in between. The CDR3 region has the DNA TGTGCCAGCAGCCAAAGGGGGAGGCACCAGCCCCAGCATTTT. This codes for CASSQRGRHQPQHF.

This rearrangement joins TRBV7-9 to TRBJ2-5, with 10 bases fitting TRBD2. Trimming took 2 bases from V and 5 from J; bases not matched to a gene: 11. CDR3 length equals 17 residues. Germline V gene lookup returns CDR1 SEHNR and CDR2 FQNEAQ (reference sequence). CDR3 DNA sequence: TGTGCCAGCAGCTTACTCGCTAGCGGGAGTGGTGGGGAGACCCAGTACTTC. This encodes CASSLLASGSGGETQYF.

The chain recombines TRBV5-1 with TRBJ1-4; D not resolved. This CDR3 is built from 14 residues. Germline loops: CDR1 SGHRS, CDR2 YFSETQ. Trimming took off 3 bases at V and 0 bases at J, with 6 bases between the two ends. CDR3 amino acids: CASSSLATNEKLFF. CDR3 DNA: TGCGCCAGCAGCTCGTTAGCAACTAATGAAAAACTGTTTTTT.

The chain links TRBV7-2 to TRBJ2-7, with 9 bases matching TRBD2. In germline, CDR1 is SGHTA, CDR2 FQGNSA. The CDR3 length is 15 residues. V was clipped by 6 bases and J by 1 base; unmatched bases: 7. The CDR3 bases are TGTGCCAGCAGTTATACTAGCGGGTATTCCTACGAGCAGTACTTC. Its translation: CASSYTSGYSYEQYF.

The CDR3 DNA is TGTGCCAGCAGCGCGGGAGCGCCCTACAATGAGCAGTTCTTC. Translation: CASSAGAPYNEQFF. The gene calls are TRBV9 and TRBJ2-1; D possibly corresponds to TRBD2 (6 bases). Trimming took off 3 bases at V and 2 bases at J, with 9 bases between the two ends. This CDR3 contains 14 residues. CDR1 and CDR2 (germline): SGDLS, YYNGEE. The full variable domain, in which reference TRBV9 and TRBJ2-1 provide the parts outside the CDR3, is DSGVTQTPKHLITATGQRVTLRCSPRSGDLSVYWYQQSLDQGLQFLIQYYNGEERAKGNILERFSAQQFPDLHSELNLSSLELGDSALYFCASSAGAPYNEQFFGPGTRLTVL.

The chain has TRBV18 and TRBJ2-7, with 8 positions matching TRBD1. Germline V CDR1 and CDR2: KGHSH, LQKENI. This CDR3 spans 14 amino acids. Germline trimming cut 4 bases from V and 5 bases from J; bases unmatched to any gene: 7. DNA for the CDR3: TGTGCCAGCTCACGGACGACAGGGGAGAACGAGCAGTACTTC. The encoded protein is CASSRTTGENEQYF.

The chain couples TRBV13 to TRBJ2-7; TRBD2 agrees at 11 bases. V trimming: 4 bases; J trimming: 3 bases; junction bases outside the gene matches: 17. The CDR3 contains 19 residues. Per germline, CDR1 PRHDT and CDR2 FYEKMQ (reference sequence). The CDR3 nucleotides read TGTGCCAGCAGCTCCTTAGCGGGAGGGCCAATAAATAGTATCTACGAGCAGTACTTC. Encoded protein: CASSSLAGGPINSIYEQYF.

The V call is TRBV7-3, the J call TRBJ1-1, with 7 bases identical to TRBD1. Germline V gives CDR1 SGHTA, CDR2 FQGTGA. The CDR3 is made up of 13 amino acids. V was pared by 6 bases and J by 5 bases, with 6 bases of the junction left unmatched. The CDR3, as DNA: TGTGCCAGCAGACAGCAGACAGGGACTGAAGCTTTCTTT. It is translated as CASRQQTGTEAFF. Supplemented by reference TRBV7-3 and TRBJ1-1, the full variable domain reads GAGVSQTPSNKVTEKGKYVELRCDPISGHTALYWYRQSLGQGPEFLIYFQGTGAADDSGLPNDRFFAVRPEGSVSTLKIQRTERGDSAVYLCASRQQTGTEAFFGQGTRLTVV.

This rearrangement joins TRBV2 to TRBJ1-3; D unresolved. Trimming shortened V by 6 bases and J by 8 bases, and 17 bases separated the two germline ends. This CDR3 is built from 14 residues. From germline, CDR1 is SNHLY and CDR2 FYNNEI. The CDR3 reads CASSDRAGVDTIYF. The DNA for the CDR3 is TGTGCCAGCAGCGATCGGGCAGGAGTCGACACCATATATTTT. Looking up the rest from reference TRBV2 and TRBJ1-3 gives the full variable domain: EPEVTQTPSHQVTQMGQEVILRCVPISNHLYFYWYRQILGQKVEFLVSFYNNEISEKSEIFDDQFSVERPDGSNFTLKIRSTKLEDSAMYFCASSDRAGVDTIYFGEGSWLTVV.

The chain couples TRBV3-1 (or the pseudogene TRBV3-2) to TRBJ2-5; tentative D call: TRBD1 (6 bases). The length of the CDR3 is 14 residues. The germline CDR1 and CDR2 sequences are LGHDT and YNNKEL (reference sequence). V was pared by 5 bases and J by 6 bases, with 16 bases between. The CDR3 region has the DNA TGTGCCAGCAGCGCGGCAGGGGTTATACAGACCCAGTACTTC. Encoded protein: CASSAAGVIQTQYF.

J is TRBJ2-4 and V is TRBV30; no reliable D call. The germline gives CDR1 GTSNPN, CDR2 SVGIG (reference sequence). Deletions cut 7 bases from V and 0 bases from J, with 16 bases between. This CDR3 contains 15 residues. DNA for the CDR3: TGTGCCTTACTTCAGATACCTGAAGCCAAAAACATTCAGTACTTC. This sequence encodes CALLQIPEAKNIQYF.

Regarding this clone: Other DNA sequences within the sample encode an identical CDR3. This chain uses TRBV9 with TRBJ1-1; 8 bases agree with TRBD1. Germline V lookup: CDR1 SGDLS, CDR2 YYNGEE. Germline trimming cut 5 bases from V and 5 bases from J; bases unmatched to any gene: 11. This CDR3 region has 15 residues. Written as DNA, the CDR3 is TGTGCCAGCAGTCCTAGACAGGGGCTACCAACTGAAGCTTTCTTT. It encodes CASSPRQGLPTEAFF.